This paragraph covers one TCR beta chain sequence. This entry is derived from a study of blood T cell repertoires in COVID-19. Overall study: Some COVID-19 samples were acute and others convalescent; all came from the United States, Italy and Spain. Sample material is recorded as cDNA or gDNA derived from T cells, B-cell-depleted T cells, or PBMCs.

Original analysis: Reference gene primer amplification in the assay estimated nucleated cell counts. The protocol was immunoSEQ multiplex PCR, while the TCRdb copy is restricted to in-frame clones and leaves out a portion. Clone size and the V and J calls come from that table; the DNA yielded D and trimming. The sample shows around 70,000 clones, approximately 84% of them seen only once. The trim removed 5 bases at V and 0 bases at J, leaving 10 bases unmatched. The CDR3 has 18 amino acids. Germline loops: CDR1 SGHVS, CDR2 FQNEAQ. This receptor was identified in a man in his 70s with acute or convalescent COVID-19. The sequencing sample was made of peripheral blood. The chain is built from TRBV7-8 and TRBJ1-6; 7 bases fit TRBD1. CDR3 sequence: CASSLYRGRSSYNSPLHF. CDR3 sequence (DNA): TGTGCCAGCAGCCTATACAGGGGAAGGAGCTCCTATAATTCACCCCTCCACTTT. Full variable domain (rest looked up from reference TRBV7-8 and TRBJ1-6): GAGVSQSPRYKVAKRGQDVALRCDPISGHVSLFWYQQALGQGPEFLTYFQNEAQLDKSGLPSDRFFAERPEGSVSTLKIQRTQQEDSAVYLCASSLYRGRSSYNSPLHFGNGTRLTVT.